Listed below are T cell receptor beta chains from one sample, sequenced in a study of OX40 agonist ivuxolimab in advanced cancers. The assay was immunoSEQ multiplex PCR, and TCRdb's table has in-frame clones only and misses some. The sample holds 74,000 or so clones; around 83% are singletons and the top ten take approximately 2%. The sample consisted of CD4+ or CD8+ T cells sorted from blood, taken in a trial of the OX40 agonist ivuxolimab. These receptors all stem from an adult with an advanced solid tumor such as melanoma, head and neck, liver or kidney cancer. Both conserved end residues are part of each CDR3. Each record gives: clone size, J gene, D gene, V gene, CDR3 protein, CDR3 DNA. A D gene is named only where the DNA matches it firmly. Only part of the rows carry a size: once, few, many, or a class if the clone is expanded.

.	TRBJ2-7	.	TRBV6-6	CASSLIGRSSYEQYF	TGTGCCAGCAGTTTAATCGGACGTTCCTCCTACGAGCAGTACTTC
.	TRBJ2-7	.	TRBV5-4	CASSNPTGEQYF	TGTGCCAGCAGCAACCCTACGGGCGAGCAGTACTTC
few	TRBJ2-3	TRBD1	TRBV15	CATSRAGQGAADTQYF	TGTGCCACCAGCAGAGCAGGACAGGGGGCCGCAGATACGCAGTATTTT
few	TRBJ2-5	.	TRBV7-9	CASSQSEETQYF	TGTGCCAGCAGCCAGAGCGAAGAGACCCAGTACTTC
medium-sized	TRBJ1-2	.	TRBV28	CASSLSGYGYTF	TGTGCCAGCAGTTTAAGTGGCTATGGCTACACCTTC
.	TRBJ2-7	TRBD1	TRBV11-1	CASSSPGQAIHEQYF	TGTGCCAGCAGCTCTCCGGGACAGGCCATCCACGAGCAGTACTTC
.	TRBJ1-3	.	TRBV6-5	CASSPPGIENTIYF	TGTGCCAGCAGCCCCCCGGGAATAGAAAACACCATATATTTT
.	TRBJ2-1	TRBD1	TRBV7-2	CASSRDRTYNEQFF	TGTGCCAGCAGCAGGGACAGGACCTACAATGAGCAGTTCTTC
few	TRBJ1-2	.	TRBV4-2	CASSPTKGWDLYGYTF	TGTGCCAGCAGCCCCACCAAGGGGTGGGACCTCTATGGCTACACCTTC
.	TRBJ1-1	TRBD1	TRBV2	CASMGDRGSTEAFF	TGTGCCAGCATGGGGGACAGGGGCTCCACTGAAGCTTTCTTT
.	TRBJ2-5	.	TRBV6-6	CATSADETQYF	TGTGCCACCTCTGCGGATGAGACCCAGTACTTC
.	TRBJ2-2	TRBD1	TRBV5-4	CASNRGTGDTGELFF	TGTGCCAGCAACCGGGGGACAGGTGACACCGGGGAGCTGTTTTTT
.	TRBJ1-1	.	TRBV5-4	CASSFGDTTTEAFF	TGTGCCAGCAGCTTCGGGGACACCACCACTGAAGCTTTCTTT
.	TRBJ2-2	.	TRBV19	CASKERTGNTGELFF	TGTGCCAGTAAGGAACGGACGGGAAACACCGGGGAGCTGTTTTTT
few	TRBJ1-1	.	TRBV7-9	CASSFSLGTEAFF	TGTGCCAGCAGCTTTTCCCTCGGGACTGAAGCTTTCTTT
.	TRBJ2-5	TRBD1	TRBV5-6	CASNRQGASQETQYF	TGTGCCAGCAATCGACAGGGGGCGAGTCAAGAGACCCAGTACTTC
.	TRBJ2-7	.	TRBV5-5	CASSLGVGEQYF	TGTGCCAGTTCGTTAGGGGTAGGGGAGCAGTACTTC